These T cell receptor beta chains were read from a single sample in a study of cytomegalovirus exposure and HLA in healthy donors. The data were produced by immunoSEQ multiplex PCR, yet TCRdb's version contains in-frame clones alone and is incomplete. The sample holds approximately 130,000 clones, about 86% seen once. Sequencing was performed on PBMCs. The receptors were sampled from a middle-aged woman in good health and CMV-seronegative. Both conserved end residues are part of each CDR3. A D gene is named only where the DNA matches it firmly. Where a row states a size, it is once, few, many or the class of an expanded clone; other rows omit it.

>NA|NA|TRBV10-2|TRBJ2-1
TGCGCCAGCAGTGATCGCGGATACAATGAGCAGTTCTTC
CASSDRGYNEQFF
>NA|TRBD1|TRBV2|TRBJ2-6
TGTGCCAGCAGTGAGAGGGGGCCTGGGGCCAACGTCCTGACTTTC
CASSERGPGANVLTF
>NA|NA|TRBV27|TRBJ1-1
TGTGCCAGCAGCTCAGAGTTAACAGGGAATACTGAAGCTTTCTTT
CASSSELTGNTEAFF
>once|TRBD1|TRBV2|TRBJ2-7
TGTGCCAGCAGTGATCTCGGAAGGGGGCCAAAAGACTCATTCTCCTACGAGCAGTACTTC
CASSDLGRGPKDSFSYEQYF
>NA|TRBD2|TRBV7-7|TRBJ2-1
TGTGCCAGCAGCTTAACACTAGCGGGCTCCCATGAGCAGTTCTTC
CASSLTLAGSHEQFF
>NA|TRBD2|TRBV27|TRBJ2-7
TGTGCCAGCAGTTCCCTCGGGACTAGCGGGAAAGGGATCTACGAGCAGTACTTC
CASSSLGTSGKGIYEQYF
>NA|NA|TRBV7-9|TRBJ2-1
TGTGCCAGCAGCTTTGACCCGGTTGGAGATGACAATGAGCAGTTCTTC
CASSFDPVGDDNEQFF
>NA|TRBD1|TRBV5-4|TRBJ2-3
TGTGCCAGCAGCTTGGTTTTACCGGGACAGAGCACAGATACGCAGTATTTT
CASSLVLPGQSTDTQYF
>NA|NA|TRBV7-9|TRBJ1-6
TGTGCCAGCAGCTTAGCGGCCAGGGCGAATTCACCCCTCCACTTT
CASSLAARANSPLHF
>NA|NA|TRBV7-9|TRBJ1-5
TGTGCCAGCAGCTCCGACAGGACCGGTCAGCCCCAGCATTTT
CASSSDRTGQPQHF
>NA|NA|TRBV7-2|TRBJ2-1
TGTGCCAGCAGCTTACTCAGACTCTCCTACAATGAGCAGTTCTTC
CASSLLRLSYNEQFF
>few|TRBD1|TRBV4-2|TRBJ2-7
TGTGCCAGCAGCCCAAACATGGGACAGGGCTACGAGCAGTACTTC
CASSPNMGQGYEQYF
>NA|NA|TRBV10-2|TRBJ2-7
TGCGCCAGCCGGGGTGGTAGCGTGACCTACGAGCAGTACTTC
CASRGGSVTYEQYF